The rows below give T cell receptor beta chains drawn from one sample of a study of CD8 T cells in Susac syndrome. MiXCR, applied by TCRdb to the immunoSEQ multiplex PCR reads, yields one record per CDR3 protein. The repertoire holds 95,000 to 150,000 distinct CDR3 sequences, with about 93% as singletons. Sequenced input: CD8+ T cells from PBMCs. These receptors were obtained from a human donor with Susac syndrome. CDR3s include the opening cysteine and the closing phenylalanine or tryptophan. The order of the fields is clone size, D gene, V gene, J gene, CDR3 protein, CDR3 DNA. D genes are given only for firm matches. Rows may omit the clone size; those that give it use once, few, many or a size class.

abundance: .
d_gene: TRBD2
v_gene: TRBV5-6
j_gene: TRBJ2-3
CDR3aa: CASFLAGGADTQYF
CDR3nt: TGTGCCAGCTTCTTAGCGGGGGGGGCAGATACGCAGTATTTT

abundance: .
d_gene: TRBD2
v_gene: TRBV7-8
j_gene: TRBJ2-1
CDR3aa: CASSPGLAGGFNEQFF
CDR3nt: TGTGCCAGCAGCCCGGGACTAGCGGGGGGCTTTAATGAGCAGTTCTTC

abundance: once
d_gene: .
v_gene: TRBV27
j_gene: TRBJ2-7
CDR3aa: CASSLDLGSYEQYF
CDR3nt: TGTGCCAGCAGTCTAGACCTAGGATCCTACGAGCAGTACTTC

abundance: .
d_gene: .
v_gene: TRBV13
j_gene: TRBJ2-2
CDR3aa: CASSFFTGELFF
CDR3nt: TGTGCCAGCAGCTTTTTCACCGGGGAGCTGTTTTTT

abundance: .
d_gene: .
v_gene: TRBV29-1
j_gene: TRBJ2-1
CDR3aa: CSVEGASDNEQFF
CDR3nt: TGCAGCGTTGAGGGGGCCTCCGACAATGAGCAGTTCTTC

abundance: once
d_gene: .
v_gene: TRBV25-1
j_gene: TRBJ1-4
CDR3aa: CASSVGQANEKLFF
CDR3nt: TGTGCCAGCAGTGTAGGGCAGGCAAATGAAAAACTGTTTTTT

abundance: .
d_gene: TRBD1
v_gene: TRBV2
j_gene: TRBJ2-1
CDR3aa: CASRLGQASYNEQFF
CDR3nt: TGTGCCAGCAGGCTCGGACAGGCTTCCTACAATGAGCAGTTCTTC

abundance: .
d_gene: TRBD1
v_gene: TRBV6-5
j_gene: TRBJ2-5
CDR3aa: CAAEGATTQYF
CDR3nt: TGTGCGGCCGAGGGGGCAACGACCCAGTACTTC

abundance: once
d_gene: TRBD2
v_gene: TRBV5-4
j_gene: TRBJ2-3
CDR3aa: CASSESSGGADTQYF
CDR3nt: TGTGCCAGCAGCGAGTCTAGCGGAGGGGCAGATACGCAGTATTTT

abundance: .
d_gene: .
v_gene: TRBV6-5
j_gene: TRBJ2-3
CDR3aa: CASGPGYTQYF
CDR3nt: TGTGCCAGCGGACCTGGCTATACGCAGTATTTT

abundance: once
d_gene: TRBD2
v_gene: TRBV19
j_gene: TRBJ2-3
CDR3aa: CASSPAGLGTDTQYF
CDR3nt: TGTGCCAGTAGCCCAGCGGGGCTCGGCACAGATACGCAGTATTTT

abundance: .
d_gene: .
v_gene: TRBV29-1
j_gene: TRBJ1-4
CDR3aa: CSAMSRLPVEKLFF
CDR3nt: TGCAGCGCCATGTCCAGACTCCCCGTGGAGAAACTGTTTTTT

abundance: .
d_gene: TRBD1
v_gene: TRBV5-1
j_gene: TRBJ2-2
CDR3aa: CASSASGQPNTGELFF
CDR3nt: TGCGCCAGCAGCGCGTCGGGACAGCCAAACACCGGGGAGCTGTTTTTT

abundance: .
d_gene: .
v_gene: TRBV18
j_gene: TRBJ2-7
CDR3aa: CASSARDNYEQYF
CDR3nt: TGTGCCAGCTCAGCCCGGGACAACTACGAGCAGTACTTC

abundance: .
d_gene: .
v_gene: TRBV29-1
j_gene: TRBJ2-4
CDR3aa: CSALDRNKNIQYF
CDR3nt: TGCAGCGCTCTAGACAGAAACAAAAACATTCAGTACTTC

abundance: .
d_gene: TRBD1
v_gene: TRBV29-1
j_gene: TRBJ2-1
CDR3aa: CSVELGQEYNEQFF
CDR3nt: TGCAGCGTAGAACTAGGACAGGAGTACAATGAGCAGTTCTTC

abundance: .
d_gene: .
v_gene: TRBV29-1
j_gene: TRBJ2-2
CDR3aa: CSVEESVDCPRWDTGELFF
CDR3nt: TGCAGCGTTGAAGAATCCGTGGATTGTCCCCGATGGGACACCGGGGAGCTGTTTTTT

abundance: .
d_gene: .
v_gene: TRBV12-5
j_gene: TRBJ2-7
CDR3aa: CASGLTVKEPYEQYF
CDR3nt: TGTGCTAGTGGTTTGACGGTTAAGGAACCTTACGAGCAGTACTTC

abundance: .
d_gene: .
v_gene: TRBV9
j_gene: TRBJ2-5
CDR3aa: CASSDGGGETQYF
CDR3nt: TGTGCCAGCAGCGATGGGGGAGGCGAGACCCAGTACTTC

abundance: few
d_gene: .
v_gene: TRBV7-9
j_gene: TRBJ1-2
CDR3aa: CASSPPGPNYGYTF
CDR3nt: TGTGCCAGCAGTCCCCCAGGGCCCAACTATGGCTACACCTTC

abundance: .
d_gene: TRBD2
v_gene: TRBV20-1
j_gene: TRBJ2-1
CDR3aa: CSAGVGTSFNEQFF
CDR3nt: TGCAGTGCTGGGGTCGGGACTAGCTTCAATGAGCAGTTCTTC

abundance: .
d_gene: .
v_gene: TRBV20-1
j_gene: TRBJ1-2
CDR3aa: CSARDMEGLNYGYTF
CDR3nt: TGCAGTGCTAGAGATATGGAGGGTCTCAACTATGGCTACACCTTC

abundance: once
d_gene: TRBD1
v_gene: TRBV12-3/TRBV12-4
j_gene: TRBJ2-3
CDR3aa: CASSSTGTATDTQYF
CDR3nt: TGTGCCAGCAGTTCGACAGGGACCGCCACAGATACGCAGTATTTT

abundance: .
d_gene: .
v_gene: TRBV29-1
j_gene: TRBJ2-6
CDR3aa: CSVVLSGANVLTF
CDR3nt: TGCAGCGTTGTGCTCTCTGGGGCCAACGTCCTGACTTTC